The 23 T cell receptor beta chains reported below all come from one sample, sequenced in a study of CD8 T cells in Susac syndrome. RNA amounts of about 0.5 to 1 ug underwent reverse transcription with random hexamers. TCRdb called the immunoSEQ multiplex PCR reads again in MiXCR, with one record for every CDR3 protein. The table includes roughly 89,000 distinct CDR3 sequences, around 96% detected once. Input material: CD8+ T cells from PBMCs. The receptors come from a human donor with Susac syndrome.

The chain combines TRBV6-1 with TRBJ2-6; D perhaps matches TRBD1 (5 bases). The CDR3 is 16 amino acids. Germline V gives CDR1 MNHNS, CDR2 SASEGT. Trimming stripped 6 bases from V and 0 bases from J, with 12 bases between. Written as DNA, the CDR3 is TGTGCCAGCAGCGAGCAGGGCTTCTCTGGGGCCAACGTCCTGACTTTC. It codes for CASSEQGFSGANVLTF.

The chain's CDR3 is CASSLGDGPYEQYF. CDR3 nucleotides: TGTGCCAGCAGCTTGGGGGACGGCCCCTACGAGCAGTACTTC. The chain uses TRBV5-6 and TRBJ2-7; D may correspond to TRBD1 or TRBD2 (5 bases each). This CDR3 has 14 residues. V lost 0 bases and J 2 bases, leaving 9 bases between the germline ends. Germline CDR1 and CDR2: SGHDT and YYEEEE.

The chain combines TRBV7-2 with TRBJ2-7; the D gene is possibly TRBD1 (6 bases). The CDR3 is 13 residues long. Trimming removed 11 bases from V and 3 bases from J, with 17 bases in between. Germline CDR1 and CDR2: SGHTA and FQGNSA. The CDR3 protein is CASRPGHSYEQYF. In DNA form, the CDR3 reads TGTGCCTCGCGCCCGGGACACAGCTACGAGCAGTACTTC.

This chain joins TRBV3-1 and TRBJ1-2; the D gene is possibly TRBD1 (5 bases). Germline values: CDR1 LGHDT, CDR2 YNNKEL (reference sequence). The CDR3 covers 13 residues. V shed 4 bases and J shed 3 bases, with 9 bases lying between them. CDR3 sequence: CASSLGEDYGYTF. In DNA form, the CDR3 reads TGTGCCAGCAGCCTGGGGGAGGACTATGGCTACACCTTC.

The genes are TRBV20-1 and TRBJ1-1; 8 nucleotides line up with TRBD1. The germline gives CDR1 DFQATT, CDR2 SNEGSKA (reference sequence). V gave up 1 base and J gave up 1 base; unmatched junction bases: 5. CDR3 size: 15 residues. In DNA form, the CDR3 reads TGCAGTGCTAGAGTATTCGGGACAGGGAACACTGAAGCTTTCTTT. Translated, it gives CSARVFGTGNTEAFF.

The chain combines TRBV13 with TRBJ2-7; D not resolved. The V gene's germline CDR1 is PRHDT and CDR2 FYEKMQ (reference sequence). This CDR3 spans 14 amino acids. The V end was cut by 5 bases, the J end by 3 bases, with 14 bases between. The CDR3 DNA reads as TGTGCCAGCAGCCGCGCCGGGCCACACTACGAGCAGTACTTC. It is translated as CASSRAGPHYEQYF. Variable domain in full (rest from reference TRBV13 and TRBJ2-7): AAGVIQSPRHLIKEKRETATLKCYPIPRHDTVYWYQQGPGQDPQFLISFYEKMQSDKGSIPDRFSAQQFSDYHSELNMSSLELGDSALYFCASSRAGPHYEQYFGPGTRLTVT.

The CDR3 loop is CAGSGGAGETQYF. CDR3 DNA: TGTGCCGGATCAGGGGGCGCAGGGGAGACCCAGTACTTC. J is TRBJ2-5 and V is TRBV30; TRBD1 matches at 8 bases. Germline lookup yields CDR1 GTSNPN and CDR2 SVGIG (reference sequence). Germline trimming cut 8 bases from V and 5 bases from J; bases unmatched to any gene: 10. The CDR3 runs to 13 residues.

The genes are TRBV30 and TRBJ2-2; D perhaps matches TRBD2 (5 bases). The CDR3 consists of 13 residues. V was cut by 5 bases and J by 7 bases, with 14 bases left in between. Germline values: CDR1 GTSNPN, CDR2 SVGIG (reference sequence). The CDR3 here is CAWGIGVGGELFF. CDR3 nucleotides: TGTGCCTGGGGTATCGGGGTCGGCGGGGAGCTGTTTTTT.

This rearrangement joins TRBV15 to TRBJ1-5, with D possibly being TRBD1 (5 bases). The CDR3 consists of 18 residues. Trimming took off 0 bases at V and 0 bases at J, with 15 bases between the two ends. Germline V gene data show CDR1 as LNHNV and CDR2 as YYDKDF (reference sequence). CDR3 sequence: CATSRDLGAGYSNQPQHF. CDR3 nucleotides: TGTGCCACCAGCAGAGATCTTGGGGCGGGTTATAGCAATCAGCCCCAGCATTTT.

The V call is TRBV5-1, the J call TRBJ1-6; TRBD1 matches at 9 bases. CDR3 length: 15 residues. Trimming took 4 bases from V and 7 from J; bases not matched to a gene: 6. CDR1 is SGHRS and CDR2 is YFSETQ in the germline V gene. CDR3 sequence reads: CASSGGQGKNSPLHF. In DNA form, the CDR3 reads TGCGCCAGCAGCGGAGGACAGGGGAAGAATTCACCCCTCCACTTT.

The chain recombines TRBV19 with TRBJ2-1, with D unclear. The germline V gene has CDR1 LNHDA and CDR2 SQIVND (reference sequence). The CDR3 runs to 15 residues. V was shortened by 1 base and J by 4 bases, with 11 bases between the two germline ends. CDR3 amino acids: CASSIALGRYNEQFF. DNA for the CDR3: TGTGCCAGTAGTATAGCCCTCGGTAGATACAATGAGCAGTTCTTC.

There are a few counts of this clonotype. The chain combines TRBV6-1 with TRBJ2-3; 8 bases are a match to TRBD1. V shed 5 bases and J 2 bases; nucleotides not matched to a gene: 6. This CDR3 spans 15 amino acids. The V gene's germline CDR1 is MNHNS and CDR2 SASEGT. DNA for the CDR3: TGTGCCAGCAGTTCGGGGACAGGTGCCACAGATACGCAGTATTTT. It translates to CASSSGTGATDTQYF.

This sequence joins TRBV27 and TRBJ2-7; 9 bases line up with TRBD1. The CDR3 runs to 15 residues. Per germline, CDR1 MNHEY and CDR2 SMNVEV (reference sequence). The junction had 9 bases not matched to a gene; V was cut back by 5 bases and J by 4 bases. This chain's CDR3 is CASSPPGTGLYEQYF. The DNA of the CDR3 is TGTGCCAGCAGTCCCCCCGGGACAGGGCTATACGAGCAGTACTTC.

The J gene is TRBJ1-1, the V gene TRBV15; TRBD1 matches at 10 bases. V shed 3 bases, J shed 4 bases, and the junction held 2 bases outside the gene matches. There are 14 residues in the CDR3. CDR1 and CDR2 (germline): LNHNV, YYDKDF (reference sequence). The CDR3 region is CATSSWTGGTEAFF. The DNA of the CDR3 is TGTGCCACCAGCAGCTGGACAGGGGGCACTGAAGCTTTCTTT. Full variable domain (remainder filled in from reference TRBV15 and TRBJ1-1): DAMVIQNPRYQVTQFGKPVTLSCSQTLNHNVMYWYQQKSSQAPKLLFHYYDKDFNNEADTPDNFQSRRPNTSFCFLDIRSPGLGDTAMYLCATSSWTGGTEAFFGQGTRLTVV.

V usage is TRBV5-1 and J usage is TRBJ1-2; D is perhaps TRBD1 (5 bases). The germline gives CDR1 SGHRS, CDR2 YFSETQ. CDR3 length: 14 amino acids. V shed 2 bases and J shed 2 bases, with 10 bases lying between them. The CDR3 sequence: CASSFEGSNYGYTF. The CDR3 DNA is TGCGCCAGCAGCTTTGAGGGGAGCAACTATGGCTACACCTTC. Full variable domain (rest looked up from reference TRBV5-1 and TRBJ1-2): KAGVTQTPRYLIKTRGQQVTLSCSPISGHRSVSWYQQTPGQGLQFLFEYFSETQRNKGNFPGRFSGRQFSNSRSEMNVSTLELGDSALYLCASSFEGSNYGYTFGSGTRLTVV.

The rearrangement uses TRBV20-1 and TRBJ1-1; no firm D call. CDR3 length: 14 amino acids. The germline CDR1 and CDR2 sequences are DFQATT and SNEGSKA (reference sequence). Trimming stripped 6 bases from V and 1 base from J, with 15 bases between. DNA for the CDR3: TGCAGTGCGCACCCGAGAGGTAGGAACACTGAAGCTTTCTTT. Translation: CSAHPRGRNTEAFF.

This clonotype was picked up a small number of times. The chain links TRBV29-1 to TRBJ2-5, with D possibly TRBD2 on 6 matching bases. Germline CDR1 SQVTM, CDR2 ANQGSEA. V was shortened by 4 bases and J by 5 bases, with 11 bases between the two germline ends. CDR3 size: 12 residues. The CDR3 loop reads CSVGGGRETQYF. CDR3 in DNA: TGCAGCGTTGGCGGAGGGAGGGAGACCCAGTACTTC.

This sequence joins TRBV28 and TRBJ2-3; either TRBD1 or TRBD2 may fit D (6 bases each). Trimming shortened V by 2 bases and J by 2 bases, and 14 bases separated the two germline ends. The CDR3 contains 16 residues. Germline CDR1 MDHEN, CDR2 SYDVKM. The CDR3 sequence is CASSLVAGQNTDTQYF. As DNA, the CDR3 is TGTGCCAGCAGTTTAGTCGCGGGACAAAACACAGATACGCAGTATTTT.

This chain uses TRBV29-1 with TRBJ1-2; D is uncertain. Germline values: CDR1 SQVTM, CDR2 ANQGSEA. The V and J ends lost 6 bases and 5 bases respectively, with 16 bases between them. The CDR3 is 13 amino acids. The CDR3 DNA reads TGCAGCGTGAGGTTAACATCGGAATATGGCTACACCTTC. Protein product: CSVRLTSEYGYTF. Combining the CDR3 with reference TRBV29-1 and TRBJ1-2 gives the whole variable domain SAVISQKPSRDICQRGTSLTIQCQVDSQVTMMFWYRQQPGQSLTLIATANQGSEATYESGFVIDKFPISRPNLTFSTLTVSNMSPEDSSIYLCSVRLTSEYGYTFGSGTRLTVV.

The J gene is TRBJ1-2, the V gene TRBV27; weak D call: TRBD1 (5 bases). Trimming took off 5 bases at V and 3 bases at J, with 10 bases between the two ends. Per germline, CDR1 MNHEY and CDR2 SMNVEV (reference sequence). This CDR3 has 13 residues. The CDR3 sequence is CASSGGVYYGYTF. The CDR3 DNA is TGTGCCAGCAGTGGGGGAGTTTACTATGGCTACACCTTC.

J is TRBJ2-7 and V is TRBV2; 7 bases map to TRBD1. Germline loops: CDR1 SNHLY, CDR2 FYNNEI. The CDR3 has 14 amino acids. V was clipped by 4 bases and J by 1 base; unmatched bases: 4. The CDR3 nucleotides read TGTGCCAGCAGTGTCGGGACAGTGTCCTACGAGCAGTACTTC. This sequence encodes CASSVGTVSYEQYF.

CDR3 sequence reads: CSARDLGRGDYGYTF. The CDR3 DNA reads TGCAGTGCTAGAGATCTGGGCAGGGGTGACTATGGCTACACCTTC. The chain carries TRBV20-1 and TRBJ1-2; TRBD1 might be the D (6 bases). V lost 0 bases and J 3 bases, leaving 14 bases between the germline ends. This CDR3 is 15 amino acids long. Germline CDR1 reads DFQATT; CDR2 reads SNEGSKA (reference sequence).

The chain uses TRBV28 and TRBJ2-3; D uncertain. Germline loops: CDR1 MDHEN, CDR2 SYDVKM. V lost 5 bases, J lost 8 bases, and 8 bases lay in between. The CDR3 consists of 11 residues. The CDR3 loop is CASSPVGTQYF. The CDR3 nucleotides are TGTGCCAGCAGTCCAGTAGGTACGCAGTATTTT.